The present T cell receptor beta chain was sequenced within a study of blood T cell repertoires in COVID-19. Study-wide context: Samples representing acute and convalescent COVID-19 were sourced from the United States, Italy and Spain. Sample material is recorded as cDNA or gDNA derived from T cells, B-cell-depleted T cells, or PBMCs.

This clone was seen repeatedly, ten times or more. Profiled with immunoSEQ multiplex PCR; TCRdb holds only in-frame clones, not every one. Of roughly 250,000 clones in the sample, 83% were seen once. Sequencing was carried out using peripheral blood. The source of this sequence is a human donor in a cohort sampled during active COVID-19.

The CDR3 DNA follows: TGCGCCAGCAGCCTCACCCCAGGACAGGGCACAGATACGCAGTATTTT. Its translation is CASSLTPGQGTDTQYF. V gene TRBV5-1 combines with J gene TRBJ2-3; 7 bases are shared with TRBD1. The junction had 9 bases not matched to a gene; V was cut back by 4 bases and J by 1 base. This CDR3 spans 16 amino acids. Germline V gene lookup returns CDR1 SGHRS and CDR2 YFSETQ. Together with reference TRBV5-1 and TRBJ2-3, the CDR3 gives the full variable domain: KAGVTQTPRYLIKTRGQQVTLSCSPISGHRSVSWYQQTPGQGLQFLFEYFSETQRNKGNFPGRFSGRQFSNSRSEMNVSTLELGDSALYLCASSLTPGQGTDTQYFGPGTRLTVL.